Sequencing of this T cell receptor (beta chain) was carried out in a study of T cells in tuberculosis. Background on the study: T cells were selected with CD1B tetramers loaded with glucose monomycolate. IGRA-negative adolescents, IGRA-positive adolescents with latent tuberculosis and adults with active tuberculosis formed this South African cohort.

The CDR3 contains 13 residues. V was cut by 5 bases and J by 7 bases, with 15 bases left in between. Germline assignment: CDR1 SGHRS and CDR2 YFSETQ. Measured with immunoSEQ multiplex PCR; TCRdb has only the in-frame clones, and not every one. Among more than 30,000 clones, 95% to 97% were seen once, and the ten largest hold under 7%. Sequencing was done on a sample of PBMCs. This sequence originates from a donor aged 5 to 30 with latent tuberculosis or without tuberculosis infection. The rearrangement links TRBV5-1 to TRBJ1-2; D may be TRBD1 (5 bases). CDR3 nucleotides: TGCGCCAGCAGGACAGAAGCAACCGGTGGCTACACCTTC. Its protein is CASRTEATGGYTF.